The next 10 T cell receptor beta chains were all read from a single sample in a study of T cells in Graves' hyperthyroidism and ophthalmopathy (dated by TCRdb to the late 2010s). Libraries came from multiplex PCR. Sequencing was carried out with an Illumina HiSeq 2000. The TCR beta CDR3 regions were amplified from RNA transcripts. A first-round RT-PCR of the TCR CDR3 used the HTBI primer set with the Qiagen OneStep RT-PCR kit. In-frame beta chains were kept once TCRdb had trimmed the public reads at Q25 with fastp and called clones with MiXCR. Merged by CDR3 protein, the rows form single entries marked with the most common genes and DNA. The sample yields under 350,000 distinct CDR3 sequences; around 13% were counted once. The ten largest clones add up to about 37% of the sample. The sequencing sample was made of blood. The receptors originated from a middle-aged woman with Graves' ophthalmopathy.

The chain combines TRBV7-9 with TRBJ2-3; 10 positions agree with TRBD2. The J segment lost 2 bases and the V segment lost 4 bases, leaving 9 bases of the junction unmatched. Germline V lookup: CDR1 SEHNR, CDR2 FQNEAQ (reference sequence). This CDR3 comprises 17 residues. CDR3 coding DNA: TGTGCCAGCAGCTACGGGGCGAGCGGGGGGGCCACAGATACGCAGTATTTT. Amino acids: CASSYGASGGATDTQYF.

V usage is TRBV25-1 and J usage is TRBJ2-7; TRBD2 is a possible D gene (5 bases). V was pared by 3 bases and J by 2 bases, with 14 bases between. The CDR3 length is 15 residues. The germline gives CDR1 MGHDK, CDR2 SYGVNS. CDR3 sequence reads: CASSDQSRGTYEQYF. The DNA of the CDR3 is TGTGCCAGCAGTGATCAGAGTAGAGGGACCTACGAGCAGTACTTC.

This clonotype was picked up many times. The J gene is TRBJ2-2, the V gene TRBV2; 10 positions agree with TRBD1. Trimming removed 6 bases from V and 2 bases from J; junction bases left unmatched: 6. Germline V gene sequence: CDR1 SNHLY, CDR2 FYNNEI. The CDR3 is made up of 16 amino acids. CDR3 amino acids: CASSTGTGANTGELFF. CDR3 sequence (DNA): TGTGCCAGCAGCACCGGGACAGGGGCTAACACCGGGGAGCTGTTTTTT.

The chain combines TRBV3-1 with TRBJ2-7, with D possibly being TRBD2 (6 bases). The CDR3 is made up of 15 amino acids. V was shortened by 3 bases and J by 3 bases, with 15 bases between the two germline ends. From germline, CDR1 is LGHDT and CDR2 YNNKEL (reference sequence). The CDR3 DNA reads TGTGCCAGCAGCCAGTCATCCCCCGGGGGCTACGAGCAGTACTTC. The encoded protein is CASSQSSPGGYEQYF.

This clonotype has a handful of counts. The rearrangement uses TRBV20-1 and TRBJ2-5, with D possibly TRBD1 on 5 matching bases. Deletions cut 0 bases from V and 2 bases from J, with 10 bases between. This CDR3 has 14 residues. The germline V gene has CDR1 DFQATT and CDR2 SNEGSKA (reference sequence). For the CDR3, the DNA is TGCAGTGCTAGAGATGTGAGGACACAAGAGACCCAGTACTTC. Protein sequence: CSARDVRTQETQYF.

Many counts were recorded for this clonotype. This rearrangement joins TRBV20-1 to TRBJ2-1; 9 bases fit TRBD2. This CDR3 has 15 residues. The germline V gene has CDR1 DFQATT and CDR2 SNEGSKA (reference sequence). Trimming removed 3 bases from V and 9 bases from J; junction bases left unmatched: 12. CDR3 sequence: CSASSLAGEAAEQFF. The CDR3 DNA reads TGCAGTGCTAGTTCGTTAGCGGGAGAGGCGGCTGAGCAGTTCTTC.

V usage is TRBV29-1 and J usage is TRBJ2-7, with D possibly being TRBD1 (6 bases). Germline values: CDR1 SQVTM, CDR2 ANQGSEA. The CDR3 contains 14 residues. V was clipped by 5 bases and J by 9 bases, with 23 bases between them. This CDR3 reads CSVSGTSDSQGQYF. In nucleotides, the CDR3 is TGCAGCGTTTCCGGGACCTCGGACAGCCAAGGGCAGTACTTC.

With regard to this clonotype: A read error may explain this, as a much larger clone is one base away. The chain joins TRBV6-9 to TRBJ2-2, with TRBD1 matching over 9 bases. V gave up 5 bases and J gave up 5 bases; unmatched junction bases: 9. The germline gives CDR1 MNHGY, CDR2 SVAAGI. The CDR3 extends over 16 amino acids. The CDR3 here is CASSHGTGSTTGELFF. The CDR3 DNA is TGTGCCAGCAGTCATGGGACAGGGAGTACAACCGGGGAGCTGTTTTTT.

The rearrangement links TRBV30 to TRBJ1-4; D gene ambiguous. The CDR3 has 11 amino acids. V lost 0 bases and J 8 bases, leaving 4 bases between the germline ends. CDR1 and CDR2 from the germline V gene are GTSNPN and SVGIG (reference sequence). The CDR3 region is CAWSVQEKLFF. The CDR3 DNA is TGTGCCTGGAGTGTACAAGAAAAACTGTTTTTT.

To note about this clonotype: Possible read error: a much larger clone is one base away. The rearrangement links TRBV2 to TRBJ1-3; D perhaps matches TRBD1 (6 bases). There are 15 residues in the CDR3. V was clipped by 3 bases and J by 0 bases, with 9 bases between them. Germline V gene data show CDR1 as SNHLY and CDR2 as FYNNEI. CDR3 DNA sequence: TGTGCCAGCAGTGACGGGACACTCTCTGGAAACACCATATATTTT. Residues: CASSDGTLSGNTIYF.